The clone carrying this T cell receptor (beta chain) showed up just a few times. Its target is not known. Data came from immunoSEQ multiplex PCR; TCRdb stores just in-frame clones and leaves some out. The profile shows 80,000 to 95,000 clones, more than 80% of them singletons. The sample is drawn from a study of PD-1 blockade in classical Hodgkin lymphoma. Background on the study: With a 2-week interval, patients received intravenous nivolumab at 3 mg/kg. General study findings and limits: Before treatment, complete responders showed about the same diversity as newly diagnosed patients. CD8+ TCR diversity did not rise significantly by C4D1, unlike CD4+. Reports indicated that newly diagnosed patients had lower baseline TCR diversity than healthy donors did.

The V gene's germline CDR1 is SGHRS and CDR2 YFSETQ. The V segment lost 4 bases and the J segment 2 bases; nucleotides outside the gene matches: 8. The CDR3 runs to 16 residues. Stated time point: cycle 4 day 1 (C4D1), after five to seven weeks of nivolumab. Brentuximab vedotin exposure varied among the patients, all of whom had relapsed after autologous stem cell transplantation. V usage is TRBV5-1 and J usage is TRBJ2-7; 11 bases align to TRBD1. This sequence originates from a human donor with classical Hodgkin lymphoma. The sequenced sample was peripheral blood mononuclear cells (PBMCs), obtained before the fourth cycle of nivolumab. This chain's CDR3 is CASSPTPGQGAYEQYF. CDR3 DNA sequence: TGCGCCAGCAGCCCCACCCCGGGACAGGGGGCCTACGAGCAGTACTTC. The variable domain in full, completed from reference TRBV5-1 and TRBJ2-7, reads KAGVTQTPRYLIKTRGQQVTLSCSPISGHRSVSWYQQTPGQGLQFLFEYFSETQRNKGNFPGRFSGRQFSNSRSEMNVSTLELGDSALYLCASSPTPGQGAYEQYFGPGTRLTVT.